The 25 T cell receptor beta chains below were found in one sample sequenced in a study of human T cells and chemical hapten exposure. One entry per CDR3 protein, called by TCRdb with MiXCR from the RACE reads. The data hold under 450,000 distinct CDR3 sequences, with roughly 6% observed a single time. The time point is: patch test 2, 6 weeks after DPC sensitization. Specified treatment: therapeutic diphenylcyclopropenone sensitization with weekly scalp DPC. Specimen: whole blood, collected in connection with sensitization to the hapten diphenylcyclopropenone (DPC). All receptors come from a woman aged 18-35 years with alopecia areata. Some clones in this sample may be carry-over from other donors' samples.

This clonotype was detected only a few times. One junction end does not reproduce the germline sequence, and a read error may be involved. This chain connects TRBV12-3 or TRBV12-4 to TRBJ2-7, with 10 bases fitting TRBD1. The CDR3 runs to 11 residues. For the CDR3, the DNA is TGTGCCAGCAGTCTCCGACAGGGGGCTATCTTC. Protein product: CASSLRQGAIF.

The rearrangement joins TRBV7-3 to TRBJ2-1; TRBD2 matches 9 bases. This CDR3 is built from 14 residues. Trimming removed 8 bases from V and 7 bases from J; junction bases left unmatched: 9. Germline lookup yields CDR1 SGHTA and CDR2 FQGTGA. The CDR3 here is CASSKAGGFNEQFF. The DNA of the CDR3 is TGTGCCAGCTCCAAAGCGGGGGGATTTAATGAGCAGTTCTTC. Complete variable domain (other parts from reference TRBV7-3 and TRBJ2-1): GAGVSQTPSNKVTEKGKYVELRCDPISGHTALYWYRQSLGQGPEFLIYFQGTGAADDSGLPNDRFFAVRPEGSVSTLKIQRTERGDSAVYLCASSKAGGFNEQFFGPGTRLTVL.

This clonotype was observed a handful of times. This rearrangement joins TRBV2 to TRBJ2-1; D remains ambiguous. V dropped 7 bases and J dropped 4 bases, with 11 bases sitting between them. CDR3 length: 13 amino acids. The germline V gene encodes CDR1 SNHLY and CDR2 FYNNEI. The CDR3 is CASTYTVYNEQFF. The CDR3 DNA sequence: TGTGCCAGCACTTACACGGTTTACAATGAGCAGTTCTTC.

The chain employs TRBV7-9 and TRBJ1-4, with 8 bases that match TRBD1. The CDR3 consists of 16 residues. The germline V gene encodes CDR1 SEHNR and CDR2 FQNEAQ (reference sequence). With 5 bases clipped from V and 7 bases from J, the junction kept 12 bases outside the gene matches. CDR3 region: CASSVPTDRGREKLFF. The CDR3 coding sequence is TGTGCCAGCAGCGTCCCAACCGACAGGGGACGTGAAAAACTGTTTTTT.

This chain uses TRBV2 with TRBJ1-5, with a possible D match to TRBD1 (6 bases). Germline assignment: CDR1 SNHLY and CDR2 FYNNEI. Trimming removed 6 bases from V and 2 bases from J, with 14 bases in between. This CDR3 spans 15 amino acids. CDR3 DNA: TGTGCCAGCAGGCGGCTGGCAGGGGGCAATCAGCCCCAGCATTTT. This encodes CASRRLAGGNQPQHF.

The V call is TRBV6-5, the J call TRBJ2-1; TRBD2 agrees at 16 bases. The CDR3 spans 14 residues. J gave up 8 bases and V 6 bases, and 1 base lay outside the gene matches. CDR1 and CDR2 (germline): MNHEY, SVGAGI. The CDR3 DNA reads as TGTGCCAGCAGGGGACTAGCGGGGGGGCATGAGCAGTTCTTC. This sequence encodes CASRGLAGGHEQFF.

This chain connects TRBV7-2 to TRBJ2-5, with D uncertain. The CDR3 contains 13 residues. The ends were cut back, 2 bases at V and 5 bases at J, with 9 bases in the middle. Germline lookup yields CDR1 SGHTA and CDR2 FQGNSA. For the CDR3, the DNA is TGTGCCAGCAGCTTATACATATCGGAGACCCAGTACTTC. This codes for CASSLYISETQYF.

In its sample, this clonotype was seen a few times. V usage is TRBV6-5 and J usage is TRBJ2-5, with TRBD1 matching 9 bases. Germline CDR1 is MNHEY and CDR2 is SVGAGI. The CDR3 is 15 amino acids. Trimming took 2 bases from V and 4 from J; bases not matched to a gene: 5. The CDR3 spells CASSYAQGAGETQYF. The CDR3 nucleotides read TGTGCCAGCAGTTACGCACAGGGGGCAGGAGAGACCCAGTACTTC.

CDR3 amino acids: CASTQGAGYNYGYTF. The CDR3 coding sequence is TGTGCCAGCACCCAAGGCGCAGGGTATAACTATGGCTACACCTTC. The chain couples TRBV6-2 or TRBV6-3 to TRBJ1-2; TRBD1 might be the D (5 bases). The length of the CDR3 is 15 residues. CDR1 and CDR2 from the germline V gene are MNHEY and SVGEGT. V was cut by 7 bases and J by 1 base, with 16 bases left in between.

The sample holds many counts of this clonotype. The chain uses TRBV12-3 or TRBV12-4 and TRBJ1-2, with 10 bases identical to TRBD1. Germline trimming cut 7 bases from V and 6 bases from J; bases unmatched to any gene: 5. The CDR3 sequence is 13 residues long. The CDR3 here is CASNLDRGHGYTF. CDR3 sequence (DNA): TGTGCCAGCAACCTCGACAGGGGGCATGGCTACACCTTC.

In this sample, this clonotype turned up many times. The chain combines TRBV9 with TRBJ2-3; weak D call: TRBD1 (5 bases). This CDR3 is 15 amino acids long. Between the trimmed V and J ends, which lost 0 bases and 3 bases, there was a span of 11 bases. In germline, CDR1 is SGDLS, CDR2 YYNGEE. In nucleotides, the CDR3 is TGTGCCAGCAGCGTAGACAGGCCTGGGACAGATACGCAGTATTTT. Translating it yields CASSVDRPGTDTQYF.

In DNA, the CDR3 is TGTGCCACCAGTGAGGCGGCGAACACCGGGGAGCTGTTTTTT. Protein product: CATSEAANTGELFF. The chain employs TRBV24-1 and TRBJ2-2; D ambiguous. The length of the CDR3 is 14 residues. Trimming removed 4 bases at V and 0 bases at J, with 5 bases between. The germline V gene has CDR1 KGHDR and CDR2 SFDVKD.

This clonotype was detected only a few times. This rearrangement joins TRBV28 to TRBJ2-5; D might be TRBD1 (7 bases). CDR3 size: 17 residues. V was clipped by 6 bases and J by 2 bases, with 22 bases between them. In germline, CDR1 is MDHEN, CDR2 SYDVKM. The CDR3 is CASSLEGPGTAQETQYF. The DNA for the CDR3 is TGTGCCAGCAGCCTGGAGGGTCCCGGGACAGCTCAAGAGACCCAGTACTTC.

This clonotype was found many times. The chain has TRBV11-1 and TRBJ1-4; 7 bases are a match to TRBD1. After removal of 9 bases from V and 3 bases from J, the junction contained 10 bases not matched to a gene. The CDR3 length is 15 residues. Germline V gene lookup returns CDR1 SGHAT and CDR2 FQDESV (reference sequence). In nucleotides, the CDR3 is TGTGCCAGGAACGACCGGGACAGCCCTAATGAAAAACTGTTTTTT. This codes for CARNDRDSPNEKLFF.

This clonotype was seen only a few times. This chain connects TRBV12-3 or TRBV12-4 to TRBJ1-1, with 7 bases lining up with TRBD1. After removal of 3 bases from V and 4 bases from J, the junction contained 8 bases not matched to a gene. The CDR3 has 15 residues. The CDR3 spells CASSFLSGGFTEAFF. The CDR3 region has the DNA TGTGCCAGCAGTTTCCTTTCAGGGGGGTTCACTGAAGCTTTCTTT.

The V call is TRBV7-2, the J call TRBJ2-5; TRBD2 matches 9 bases. With V trimmed by 2 bases and J by 3 bases, 7 bases remained unmatched. CDR3 length: 16 residues. CDR1 SGHTA and CDR2 FQGNSA come from the germline V gene. The CDR3 sequence: CASSLIPASGKETQYF. As DNA, the CDR3 is TGTGCCAGCAGCTTAATCCCGGCTAGCGGGAAAGAGACCCAGTACTTC. The entire variable domain, with the rest obtained from reference TRBV7-2 and TRBJ2-5, is as follows: GAGVSQSPSNKVTEKGKDVELRCDPISGHTALYWYRQSLGQGLEFLIYFQGNSAPDKSGLPSDRFSAERTGGSVSTLTIQRTQQEDSAVYLCASSLIPASGKETQYFGPGTRLLVL.

This clonotype has a handful of counts. This chain uses TRBV20-1 with TRBJ2-3; D might be TRBD1 or TRBD2, each matching 6 bases. Deletions cut 6 bases from V and 4 bases from J, with 23 bases between. The CDR3 covers 16 residues. Germline lookup yields CDR1 DFQATT and CDR2 SNEGSKA (reference sequence). The CDR3 region is CSAALWGAPSADTQYF. CDR3 nucleotide sequence: TGCAGTGCCGCATTGTGGGGGGCCCCCTCCGCAGATACGCAGTATTTT.

This clonotype was counted a few times. The chain has TRBV12-3 or TRBV12-4 and TRBJ2-4; no clear D gene. The length of the CDR3 is 15 residues. V lost 0 bases and J lost 5, with 11 bases in between. CDR3 nucleotide sequence: TGTGCCAGCAGTTTAGCGTCGGATCTGGAAAACATTCAGTACTTC. Residues: CASSLASDLENIQYF.

The V and J genes are TRBV10-3 and TRBJ2-3, with TRBD2 matching 16 bases. CDR1 is ENHRY, CDR2 SYGVKD, per germline. The CDR3 has 17 amino acids. V lost 6 bases and J lost 3; bases outside the gene matches: 6. CDR3 bases: TGTGCCATCAGCTCCGGGACTAGCGGGGGGGGAACAGATACGCAGTATTTT. It yields the protein CAISSGTSGGGTDTQYF.

This clonotype was observed a few times. V gene TRBV27 combines with J gene TRBJ1-5, with D possibly TRBD1 on 6 matching bases. V was shortened by 0 bases and J by 2 bases, with 11 bases between the two germline ends. Germline-derived CDR1 and CDR2 are MNHEY and SMNVEV (reference sequence). The CDR3 contains 16 residues. The CDR3 here is CASSLSGAGGNQPQHF. The CDR3 DNA reads TGTGCCAGCAGTTTATCGGGGGCCGGAGGCAATCAGCCCCAGCATTTT.

This clonotype was found a few times. V is TRBV10-3 and J is TRBJ1-3, with D perhaps matching TRBD1 (5 bases). CDR3 length: 15 amino acids. Germline V CDR1 and CDR2: ENHRY, SYGVKD. Trimming left V 6 bases short and J 2 bases short, with 14 bases between. CDR3 amino acids: CAISISGTTGNTIYF. In nucleotides, the CDR3 is TGTGCCATCAGCATTTCCGGGACGACTGGAAACACCATATATTTT.

The chain uses TRBV6-2 or TRBV6-3 and TRBJ1-1; perhaps TRBD1 as D (6 bases). The ends were cut back, 0 bases at V and 1 base at J, with 12 bases in the middle. The CDR3 sequence is 16 residues long. Germline V gives CDR1 MNHEY, CDR2 SVGEGT. CDR3 nucleotides: TGTGCCAGCAGTTACTCGACGGCAGGGGCGAACACTGAAGCTTTCTTT. Amino acids: CASSYSTAGANTEAFF.

This clonotype was seen repeatedly, ten times or more. The chain is built from TRBV10-3 and TRBJ2-5, with a possible D match to TRBD2 (6 bases). V was clipped by 0 bases and J by 5 bases, with 13 bases between them. The CDR3 is 15 residues long. Germline CDR1 and CDR2: ENHRY and SYGVKD. Written as DNA, the CDR3 is TGTGCCATCAGTGAGTCGAGCGGACTACCTGAGACCCAGTACTTC. As protein: CAISESSGLPETQYF.

This clonotype appeared many times. This chain links TRBV7-6 with TRBJ2-3; 14 bases line up with TRBD2. Trimming removed 1 base from V and 4 bases from J; junction bases left unmatched: 7. Germline V lookup: CDR1 SGHVS, CDR2 FNYEAQ. There are 18 residues in the CDR3. Here the CDR3 reads CASSLGLAGGPTPDTQYF. CDR3 nucleotides: TGTGCCAGCAGCTTAGGACTAGCGGGGGGGCCCACCCCAGATACGCAGTATTTT.

A few counts support this clonotype. The chain joins TRBV5-1 to TRBJ2-5; perhaps D is TRBD1 or TRBD2 (5 bases each). Germline V CDR1 and CDR2: SGHRS, YFSETQ. This CDR3 contains 15 residues. V gave up 4 bases and J gave up 1 base, with 14 bases separating them. The CDR3 loop reads CASSPGDLAQETQYF. The CDR3 DNA reads TGCGCCAGCAGCCCTGGGGACCTAGCCCAAGAGACCCAGTACTTC.